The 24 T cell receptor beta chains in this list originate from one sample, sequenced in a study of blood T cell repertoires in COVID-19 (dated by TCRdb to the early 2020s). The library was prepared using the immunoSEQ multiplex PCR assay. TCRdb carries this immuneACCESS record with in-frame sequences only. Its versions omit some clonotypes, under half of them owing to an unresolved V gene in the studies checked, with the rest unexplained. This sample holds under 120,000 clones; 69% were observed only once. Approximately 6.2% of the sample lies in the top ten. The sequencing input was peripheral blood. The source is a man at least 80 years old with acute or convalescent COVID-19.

CDR3 amino acids: CASKLSAGGVEDTQYF. In DNA form, the CDR3 reads TGCGCCAGTAAGCTGTCAGCGGGAGGGGTGGAGGATACGCAGTATTTT. J is TRBJ2-3 and V is TRBV5-1, with 10 bases aligning to TRBD2. The germline V gene has CDR1 SGHRS and CDR2 YFSETQ. Trimming removed 8 bases from V and 6 bases from J; junction bases left unmatched: 15. The CDR3 is 16 residues long.

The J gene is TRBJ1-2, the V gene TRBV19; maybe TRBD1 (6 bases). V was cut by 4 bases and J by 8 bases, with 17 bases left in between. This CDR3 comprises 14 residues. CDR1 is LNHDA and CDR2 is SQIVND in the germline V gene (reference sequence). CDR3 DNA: TGTGCCAGTAGTACCTTGACAGGACGGTTGGGCTACACCTTC. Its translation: CASSTLTGRLGYTF.

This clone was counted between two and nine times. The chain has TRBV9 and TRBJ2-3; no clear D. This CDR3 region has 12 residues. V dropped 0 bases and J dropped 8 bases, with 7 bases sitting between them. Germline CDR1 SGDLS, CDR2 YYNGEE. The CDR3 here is CASSVESGTQYF. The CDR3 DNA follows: TGTGCCAGCAGCGTAGAGTCGGGTACGCAGTATTTT. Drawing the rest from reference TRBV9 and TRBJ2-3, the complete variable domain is DSGVTQTPKHLITATGQRVTLRCSPRSGDLSVYWYQQSLDQGLQFLIQYYNGEERAKGNILERFSAQQFPDLHSELNLSSLELGDSALYFCASSVESGTQYFGPGTRLTVL.

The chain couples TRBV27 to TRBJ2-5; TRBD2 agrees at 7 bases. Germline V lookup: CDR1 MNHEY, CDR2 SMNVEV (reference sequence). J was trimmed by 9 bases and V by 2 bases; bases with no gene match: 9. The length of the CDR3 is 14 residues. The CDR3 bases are TGTGCCAGCAGTTTAGTGGCCGGGGAGGGTGCCCAGTACTTC. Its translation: CASSLVAGEGAQYF.

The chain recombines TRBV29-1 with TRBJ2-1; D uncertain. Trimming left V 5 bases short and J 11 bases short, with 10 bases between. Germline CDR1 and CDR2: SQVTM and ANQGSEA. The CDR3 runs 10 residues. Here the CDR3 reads CSVTNYQQFF. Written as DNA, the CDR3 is TGCAGCGTTACGAACTATCAGCAGTTCTTC.

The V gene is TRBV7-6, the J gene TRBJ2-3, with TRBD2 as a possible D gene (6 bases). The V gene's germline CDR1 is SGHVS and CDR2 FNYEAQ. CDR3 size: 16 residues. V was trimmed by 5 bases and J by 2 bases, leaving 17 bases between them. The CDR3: CASSPRWDSTTDTQYF. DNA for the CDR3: TGTGCCAGCAGCCCACGTTGGGACTCTACCACAGATACGCAGTATTTT.

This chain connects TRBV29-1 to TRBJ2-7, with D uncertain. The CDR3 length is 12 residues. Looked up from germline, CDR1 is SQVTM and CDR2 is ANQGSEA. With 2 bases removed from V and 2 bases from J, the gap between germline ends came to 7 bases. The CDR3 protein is CSVEYSTYEQYF. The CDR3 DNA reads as TGCAGCGTTGAATACAGTACCTACGAGCAGTACTTC.

Here the CDR3 DNA reads TGTGCCACCAGTGATTTAAATGGCCCTTCCCATGAGCAGTTCTTC. This sequence encodes CATSDLNGPSHEQFF. This chain connects TRBV24-1 to TRBJ2-1; D gene uncertain. The V gene's germline CDR1 is KGHDR and CDR2 SFDVKD. V lost 1 base and J 8 bases, leaving 14 bases between the germline ends. CDR3 length: 15 amino acids.

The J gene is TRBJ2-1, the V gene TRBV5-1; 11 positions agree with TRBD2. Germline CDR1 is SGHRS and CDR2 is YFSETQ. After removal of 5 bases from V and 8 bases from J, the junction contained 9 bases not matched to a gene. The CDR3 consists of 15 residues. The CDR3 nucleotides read TGCGCCAGCAGACCAACTAGCGGGAGTCCCTATGAGCAGTTCTTC. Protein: CASRPTSGSPYEQFF. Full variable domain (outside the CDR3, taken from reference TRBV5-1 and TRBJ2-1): KAGVTQTPRYLIKTRGQQVTLSCSPISGHRSVSWYQQTPGQGLQFLFEYFSETQRNKGNFPGRFSGRQFSNSRSEMNVSTLELGDSALYLCASRPTSGSPYEQFFGPGTRLTVL.

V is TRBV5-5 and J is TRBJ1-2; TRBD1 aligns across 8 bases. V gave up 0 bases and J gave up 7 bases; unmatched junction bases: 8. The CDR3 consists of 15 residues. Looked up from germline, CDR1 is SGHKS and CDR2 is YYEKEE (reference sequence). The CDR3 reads CASSLAPSGGLGYTF. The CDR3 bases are TGTGCCAGCAGCTTGGCCCCGTCAGGGGGCCTTGGCTACACCTTC.

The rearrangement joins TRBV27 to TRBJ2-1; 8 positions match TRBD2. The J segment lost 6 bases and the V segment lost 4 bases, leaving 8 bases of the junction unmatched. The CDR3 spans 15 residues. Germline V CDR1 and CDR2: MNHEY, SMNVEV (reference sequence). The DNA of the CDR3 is TGTGCCAGCAGTTCCTCCGGGACTAGTTTCAATGAGCAGTTCTTC. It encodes CASSSSGTSFNEQFF.

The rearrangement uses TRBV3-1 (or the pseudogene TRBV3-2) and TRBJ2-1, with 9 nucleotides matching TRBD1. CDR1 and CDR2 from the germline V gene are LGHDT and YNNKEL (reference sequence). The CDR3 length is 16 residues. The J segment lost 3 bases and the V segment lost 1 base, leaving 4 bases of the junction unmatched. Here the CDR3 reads CASSQGWDRDYNEQFF. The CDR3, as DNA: TGTGCCAGCAGCCAAGGTTGGGACAGGGACTACAATGAGCAGTTCTTC.

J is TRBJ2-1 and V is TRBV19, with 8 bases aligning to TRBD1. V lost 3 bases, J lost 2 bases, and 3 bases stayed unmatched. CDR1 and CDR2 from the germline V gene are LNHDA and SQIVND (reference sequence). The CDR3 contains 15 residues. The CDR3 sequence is CASSMTRGPYNEQFF. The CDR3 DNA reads TGTGCCAGTAGTATGACCAGGGGGCCCTACAATGAGCAGTTCTTC.

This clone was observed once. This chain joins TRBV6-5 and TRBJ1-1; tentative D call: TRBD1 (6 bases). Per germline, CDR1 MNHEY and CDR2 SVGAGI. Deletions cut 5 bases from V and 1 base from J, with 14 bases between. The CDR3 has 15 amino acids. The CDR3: CASSKGGASNTEAFF. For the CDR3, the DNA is TGTGCCAGCAGTAAGGGGGGGGCCTCGAACACTGAAGCTTTCTTT.

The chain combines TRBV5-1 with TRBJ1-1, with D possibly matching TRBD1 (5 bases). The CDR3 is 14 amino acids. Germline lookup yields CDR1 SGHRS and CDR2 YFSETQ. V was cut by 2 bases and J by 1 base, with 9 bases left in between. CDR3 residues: CASSFGAENTEAFF. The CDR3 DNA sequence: TGCGCCAGCAGCTTTGGGGCAGAGAACACTGAAGCTTTCTTT.

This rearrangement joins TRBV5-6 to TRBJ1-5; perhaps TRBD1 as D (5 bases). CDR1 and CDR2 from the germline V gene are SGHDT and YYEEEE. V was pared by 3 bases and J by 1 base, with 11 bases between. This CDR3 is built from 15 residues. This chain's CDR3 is CASSWGGRSNQPQHF. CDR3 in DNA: TGTGCCAGCAGCTGGGGGGGTCGGAGCAATCAGCCCCAGCATTTT.

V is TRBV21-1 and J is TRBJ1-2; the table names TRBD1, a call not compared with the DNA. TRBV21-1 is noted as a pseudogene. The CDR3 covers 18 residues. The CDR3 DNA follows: TGTGCCAGCAGCAATCTTGTGGGACAGGAGATTCCTAACTATGGCTACACCTTC. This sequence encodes CASSNLVGQEIPNYGYTF.

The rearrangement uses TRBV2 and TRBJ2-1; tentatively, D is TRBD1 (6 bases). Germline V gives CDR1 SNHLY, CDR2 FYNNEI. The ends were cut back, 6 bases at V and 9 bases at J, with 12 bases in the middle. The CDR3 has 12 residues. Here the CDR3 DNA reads TGTGCCAGCAGACAGGGATGGGTTGAGCAGTTCTTC. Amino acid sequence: CASRQGWVEQFF.

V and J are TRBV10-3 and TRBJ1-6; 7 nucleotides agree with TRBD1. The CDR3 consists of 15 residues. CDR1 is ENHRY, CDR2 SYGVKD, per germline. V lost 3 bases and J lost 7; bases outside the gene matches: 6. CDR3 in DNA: TGTGCCATCAGTGAAACAGGGGCGAAGAATTCACCCCTCCACTTT. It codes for CAISETGAKNSPLHF.

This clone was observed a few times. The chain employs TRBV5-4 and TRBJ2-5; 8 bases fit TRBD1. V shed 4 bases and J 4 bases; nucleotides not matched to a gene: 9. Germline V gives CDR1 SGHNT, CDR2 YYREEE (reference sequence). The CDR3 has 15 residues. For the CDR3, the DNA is TGTGCCAGCAGCAGTCCGGCAGGGGGCCGAGAGACCCAGTACTTC. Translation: CASSSPAGGRETQYF.

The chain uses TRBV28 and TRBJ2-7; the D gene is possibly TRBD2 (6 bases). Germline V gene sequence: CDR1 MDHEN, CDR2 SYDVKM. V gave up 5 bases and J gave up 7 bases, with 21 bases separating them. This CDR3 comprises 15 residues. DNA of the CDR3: TGTGCCAGCAGTCCCCCCCGCGGGACGAGGGGAGAGCAGTACTTC. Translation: CASSPPRGTRGEQYF.

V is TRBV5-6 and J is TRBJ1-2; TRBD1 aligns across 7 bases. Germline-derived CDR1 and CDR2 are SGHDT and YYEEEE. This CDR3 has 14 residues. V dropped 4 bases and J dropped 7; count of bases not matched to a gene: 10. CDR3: CASSIGTELSGYTF. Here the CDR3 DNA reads TGTGCCAGCAGCATTGGGACAGAGCTTAGTGGCTACACCTTC.

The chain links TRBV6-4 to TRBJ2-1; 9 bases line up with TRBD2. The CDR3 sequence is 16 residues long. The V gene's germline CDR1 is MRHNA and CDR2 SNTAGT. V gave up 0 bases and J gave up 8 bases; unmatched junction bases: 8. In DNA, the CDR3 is TGTGCCAGCAGTGACTCGTATCTAGCGGGAAGGGATGAGCAGTTCTTC. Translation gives CASSDSYLAGRDEQFF.

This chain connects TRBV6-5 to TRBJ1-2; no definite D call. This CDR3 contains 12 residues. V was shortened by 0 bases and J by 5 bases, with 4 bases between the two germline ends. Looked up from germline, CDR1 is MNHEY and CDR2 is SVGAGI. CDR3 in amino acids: CASSYSEYGYTF. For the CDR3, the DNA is TGTGCCAGCAGTTACTCGGAGTATGGCTACACCTTC.